In this sample, the clone carrying this T cell receptor beta chain turned up many times. Germline values: CDR1 WSHSY, CDR2 SAAADI. The CDR3 has 13 amino acids. Trimming removed 0 bases from V and 4 bases from J, with 6 bases in between. Researchers took RNA transcripts and amplified the TCR beta CDR3 regions from them. First-round RT-PCR targeting the TCR CDR3 was performed with the HTBI primer set. TCRdb recomputed calls from the multiplex PCR reads with MiXCR, one row per CDR3 protein. Of over 700,000 distinct CDR3 sequences in the sample, 30% to 40% were seen once. These data are taken from a study of T cells in Graves' hyperthyroidism and ophthalmopathy.

The chain employs TRBV10-2 and TRBJ1-2; D not certain. The sample taken for sequencing was blood. The receptor comes from a woman between 40 and 55 years old with Graves' hyperthyroidism. CDR3 sequence: CASSESRFYGYTF. CDR3 nucleotides: TGCGCCAGCAGTGAGTCTAGGTTCTATGGCTACACCTTC.